Listed here are 10 T cell receptor beta chains from one sample, sequenced in a study of preoperative IRX-2 immunotherapy in early breast cancer. The data were produced by immunoSEQ multiplex PCR, yet TCRdb's version contains in-frame clones alone and is incomplete. The repertoire has some 99,000 clones, 86% of them found once; the top ten carry roughly 2%. Treatment in this sample: preoperative locoregional IRX-2 cytokine immunotherapy. This specimen consisted of tumor tissue, obtained after IRX-2 immunotherapy. The receptor set was obtained from a human donor with breast cancer.

V usage is TRBV29-1 and J usage is TRBJ1-1; no clear D gene. This CDR3 is 13 amino acids long. Germline V gives CDR1 SQVTM, CDR2 ANQGSEA. V was cut by 5 bases and J by 3 bases, with 13 bases left in between. CDR3 sequence (DNA): TGCAGCGTTTCCCCCGATCAATACACTGAAGCTTTCTTT. Amino acid sequence: CSVSPDQYTEAFF.

The V call is TRBV28, the J call TRBJ2-1; D tentatively reads TRBD1 or TRBD2 (5 bases each). The CDR3 is made up of 15 amino acids. The germline V and J ends were trimmed by 6 bases and 1 base, with 13 bases remaining between them. Germline V gene sequence: CDR1 MDHEN, CDR2 SYDVKM. As DNA, the CDR3 is TGTGCCAGCAGGGGACCCCCCGGGTCCTACAATGAGCAGTTCTTC. Its protein product is CASRGPPGSYNEQFF.

The chain recombines TRBV6-8 with TRBJ1-1; D not resolved. This CDR3 is 12 amino acids long. Trimming removed 2 bases at V and 11 bases at J, with 12 bases between. Germline V gene sequence: CDR1 MNHGY, CDR2 SAAAGT. As DNA, the CDR3 is TGTGCCAGCAGTTACGGGCCTGATCAGGCTTTCTTT. Its protein product is CASSYGPDQAFF.

The chain combines TRBV6-8 with TRBJ2-2, with 9 nucleotides matching TRBD1. V lost 10 bases to trimming and J lost 1 base; unmatched junction nucleotides: 7. This CDR3 contains 15 residues. Germline V CDR1 and CDR2: MNHGY, SAAAGT. For the CDR3, the DNA is TGTGCCACGGTGACAGGGGGTGGGAACACCGGGGAGCTGTTTTTT. As protein: CATVTGGGNTGELFF.

The chain employs TRBV19 and TRBJ1-3, with D hard to call. Germline V gene data show CDR1 as LNHDA and CDR2 as SQIVND (reference sequence). The CDR3 length is 18 residues. V was cut by 2 bases and J by 0 bases, with 17 bases left in between. The CDR3 nucleotides are TGTGCCAGTAGTATACAGTTGAGACTTTCCCACTCTGGAAACACCATATATTTT. It codes for CASSIQLRLSHSGNTIYF.

As to this clone: One end of the junction varies from germline; a read error may be responsible. The gene calls are TRBV6-7 and TRBJ1-5, with D possibly being TRBD1 (5 bases). TRBV6-7 is noted as an ORF with a role that remains uncertain. CDR3 length equals 17 residues. The CDR3 sequence: CASSDSIPGKGHQPQHF. The DNA of the CDR3 is TGTGCCAGCAGTGACTCGATCCCAGGGAAAGGGCATCAGCCCCAGCATTTT.

The rearrangement links TRBV19 to TRBJ2-2; 8 bases are a match to TRBD1. The germline V gene has CDR1 LNHDA and CDR2 SQIVND (reference sequence). V lost 7 bases to trimming and J lost 0 bases; unmatched junction nucleotides: 1. The CDR3 contains 14 residues. The CDR3 spells CASMTGANTGELFF. The CDR3 region has the DNA TGTGCCAGTATGACAGGGGCGAACACCGGGGAGCTGTTTTTT.

This chain joins TRBV28 and TRBJ1-2, with 10 bases identical to TRBD1. The junction had 7 bases not matched to a gene; V was cut back by 2 bases and J by 7 bases. The CDR3 is 15 amino acids. CDR1 is MDHEN, CDR2 SYDVKM, per germline. In DNA, the CDR3 is TGTGCCAGCAGTTTAGAGTCGACAGGGGGCTCTGGCTACACCTTC. This codes for CASSLESTGGSGYTF.

The chain employs TRBV7-4 and TRBJ1-1; D gene ambiguous. The CDR3 extends over 13 amino acids. The V and J ends lost 5 bases and 0 bases respectively, with 7 bases between them. Germline V CDR1 and CDR2: SGHVT, SQSDAQ. CDR3: CASSLAMNTEAFF. As DNA, the CDR3 is TGTGCCAGCAGCCTGGCAATGAACACTGAAGCTTTCTTT.

The chain links TRBV30 to TRBJ1-1; D call uncertain. V lost 0 bases and J lost 11, with 10 bases in between. The length of the CDR3 is 11 residues. Germline lookup yields CDR1 GTSNPN and CDR2 SVGIG (reference sequence). This CDR3 reads CAWSVEGGAFF. In nucleotides, the CDR3 is TGTGCCTGGAGTGTAGAGGGCGGGGCTTTCTTT.